This TCR beta chain originates from a study of blood T cell repertoires in COVID-19. Study context: Samples of COVID-19 (acute and convalescent) were obtained from the United States, Italy and Spain. Sources were T cells, B-cell-depleted T cells, or PBMCs; the material itself was cDNA or gDNA.

This CDR3 comprises 15 residues. Germline V gene data show CDR1 as SGHAT and CDR2 as FQNNGV. How the authors handled the data: Amplification of reference gene primers provided the estimated nucleated cell counts. Produced via immunoSEQ multiplex PCR; TCRdb's table is partial and in-frame only. Clone size and V and J calls were adopted from that table, with D and trimming inferred from the DNA. The table includes around 210,000 clones, less than 85% detected once. This chain uses TRBV11-2 with TRBJ2-7; perhaps TRBD2 as D (6 bases). The closer fit of TRBJ2-1 to the DNA end suggests the J call may be wrong. The TCR comes from a woman of 80 years or more with COVID-19, enrolled during active disease. What was sequenced was peripheral blood. CDR3 protein: CASSLLLAVYNEQFF. CDR3 bases: TGTGCCAGCAGCCTACTTTTAGCGGTGTACAATGAGCAGTTCTTC.